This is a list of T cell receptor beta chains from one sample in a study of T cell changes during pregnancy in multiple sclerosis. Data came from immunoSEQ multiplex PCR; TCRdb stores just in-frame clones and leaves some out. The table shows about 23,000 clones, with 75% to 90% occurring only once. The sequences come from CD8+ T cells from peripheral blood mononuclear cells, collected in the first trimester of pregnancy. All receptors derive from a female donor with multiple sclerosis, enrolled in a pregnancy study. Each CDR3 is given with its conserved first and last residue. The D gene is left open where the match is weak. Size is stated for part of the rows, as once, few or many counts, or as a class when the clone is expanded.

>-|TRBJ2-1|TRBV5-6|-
TGTGCCAGCAGCTCGGGTTTTTCCTACAATGAGCAGTTCTTC
CASSSGFSYNEQFF
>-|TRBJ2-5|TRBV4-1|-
TGCGCCAGCAGCCAGACAGATTTAGAGACCCAGTACTTC
CASSQTDLETQYF
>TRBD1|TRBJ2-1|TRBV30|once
TGTGCCTGGAGTGTAACAGGGGATGAGCAGTTCTTC
CAWSVTGDEQFF
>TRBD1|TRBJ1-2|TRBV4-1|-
TGCGCCAGCAGCCAAGCCGTCAGGGGGGATGGCTACACCTTC
CASSQAVRGDGYTF
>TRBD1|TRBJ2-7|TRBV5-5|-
TGTGCCAGCAGGCATGGGACAGGGTACGAGCAGTACTTC
CASRHGTGYEQYF
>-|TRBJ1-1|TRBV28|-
TGTGCCAGCAGTTTACCACAGGCTCGGAGCACTGAAGCTTTCTTT
CASSLPQARSTEAFF
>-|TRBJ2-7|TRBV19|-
TGTGCCAGTAGTACCCCACGAGGGCGCCCCTACGAGCAGTACTTC
CASSTPRGRPYEQYF
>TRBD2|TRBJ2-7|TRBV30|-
TGTGCCTGGACCCTACCCGGACTAGCGGGAAGGGATTTGGAGCAGTACTTC
CAWTLPGLAGRDLEQYF
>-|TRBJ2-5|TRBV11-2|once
TGTGCCAGCAGCCCCTCTTTCGGGGGAAGTGAGACCCAGTACTTC
CASSPSFGGSETQYF
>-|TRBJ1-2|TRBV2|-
TGTGCCAGCAGTGAAGGTCGGACTATCTATGGCTACACCTTC
CASSEGRTIYGYTF
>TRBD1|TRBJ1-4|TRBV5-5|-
TGTGCCAGCAGCTTGGGTCAGGGGGCTTATGAAAAACTGTTTTTT
CASSLGQGAYEKLFF
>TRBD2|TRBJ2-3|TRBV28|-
TGTGCCAGCAGAAGCGGACTAGCGGGAGAGACAGATACGCAGTATTTT
CASRSGLAGETDTQYF
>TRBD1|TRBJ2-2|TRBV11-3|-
TGTGCCAGCAGCTTAGACGGACAGGGGGTCACCGGGGAGCTGTTTTTT
CASSLDGQGVTGELFF
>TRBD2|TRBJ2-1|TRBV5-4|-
TGTGCCAGCAGCTTGGAGGGACTAGAATATCGGAATGAGCAATTCTTC
CASSLEGLEYRNEQFF
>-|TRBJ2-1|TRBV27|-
TGTGCCAGCAGCGGACTCCCCGAGTGGGCTAGCAGAGACAATGAGCAGTTCTTC
CASSGLPEWASRDNEQFF